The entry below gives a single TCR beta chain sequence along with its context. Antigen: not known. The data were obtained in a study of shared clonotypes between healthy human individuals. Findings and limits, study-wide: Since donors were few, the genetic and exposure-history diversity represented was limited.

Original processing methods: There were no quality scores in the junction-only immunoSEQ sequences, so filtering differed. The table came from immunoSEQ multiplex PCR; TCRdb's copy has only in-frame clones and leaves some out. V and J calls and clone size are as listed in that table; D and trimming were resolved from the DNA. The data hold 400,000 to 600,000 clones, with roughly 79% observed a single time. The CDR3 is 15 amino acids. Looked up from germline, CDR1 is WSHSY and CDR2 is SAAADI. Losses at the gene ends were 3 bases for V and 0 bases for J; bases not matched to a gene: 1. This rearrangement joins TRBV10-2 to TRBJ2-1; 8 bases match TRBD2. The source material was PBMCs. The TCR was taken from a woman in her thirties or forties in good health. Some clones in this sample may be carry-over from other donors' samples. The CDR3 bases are TGCGCCAGCAGTGATACTAGCGGCTCCTACAATGAGCAGTTCTTC. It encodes CASSDTSGSYNEQFF.